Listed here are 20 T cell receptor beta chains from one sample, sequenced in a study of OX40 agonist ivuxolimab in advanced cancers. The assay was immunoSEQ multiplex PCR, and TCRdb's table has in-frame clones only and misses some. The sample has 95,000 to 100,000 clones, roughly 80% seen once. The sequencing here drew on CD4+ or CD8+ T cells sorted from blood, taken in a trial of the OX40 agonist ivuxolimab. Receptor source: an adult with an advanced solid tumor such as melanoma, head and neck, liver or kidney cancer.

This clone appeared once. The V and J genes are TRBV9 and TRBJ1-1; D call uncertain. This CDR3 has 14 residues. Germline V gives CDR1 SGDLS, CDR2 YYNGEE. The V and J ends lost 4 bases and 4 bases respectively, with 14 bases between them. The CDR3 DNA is TGTGCCAGCAGCCCCAATTTTCTACCCACTGAAGCTTTCTTT. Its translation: CASSPNFLPTEAFF.

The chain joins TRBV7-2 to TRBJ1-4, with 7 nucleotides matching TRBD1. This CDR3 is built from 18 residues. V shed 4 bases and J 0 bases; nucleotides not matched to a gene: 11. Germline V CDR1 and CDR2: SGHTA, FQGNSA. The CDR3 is CASSSTGVPLATNEKLFF. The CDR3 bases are TGTGCCAGCAGCTCCACAGGGGTCCCCCTTGCAACTAATGAAAAACTGTTTTTT.

The CDR3 DNA sequence: TGTGCCAGCAGTCCCTTGACTAGCGGGAGGGCCAGCGGGTACAATGAGCAGTTCTTC. It codes for CASSPLTSGRASGYNEQFF. The J gene is TRBJ2-1, the V gene TRBV28, with 14 bases matching TRBD2. CDR1 and CDR2 from the germline V gene are MDHEN and SYDVKM. This CDR3 is 19 amino acids long. V lost 5 bases, J lost 4 bases, and 13 bases stayed unmatched.

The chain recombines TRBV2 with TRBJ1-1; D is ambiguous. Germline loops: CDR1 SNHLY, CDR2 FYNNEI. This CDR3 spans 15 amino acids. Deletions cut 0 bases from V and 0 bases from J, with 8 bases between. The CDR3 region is CASSEAERMNTEAFF. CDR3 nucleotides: TGTGCCAGCAGTGAAGCCGAGCGAATGAACACTGAAGCTTTCTTT.

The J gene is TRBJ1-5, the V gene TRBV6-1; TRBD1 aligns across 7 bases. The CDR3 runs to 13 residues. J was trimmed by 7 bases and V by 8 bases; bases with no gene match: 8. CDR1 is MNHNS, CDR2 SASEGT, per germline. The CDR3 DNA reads TGTGCCAGCGAAGGGGGCGGGGGGCAGCCCCAGCATTTT. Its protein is CASEGGGGQPQHF.

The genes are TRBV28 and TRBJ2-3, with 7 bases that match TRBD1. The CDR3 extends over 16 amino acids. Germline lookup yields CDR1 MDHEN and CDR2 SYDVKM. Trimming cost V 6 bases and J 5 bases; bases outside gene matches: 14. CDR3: CASSSRYRQGRDTQYF. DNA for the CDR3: TGTGCCAGCAGCTCACGATATCGACAGGGCCGAGATACGCAGTATTTT.

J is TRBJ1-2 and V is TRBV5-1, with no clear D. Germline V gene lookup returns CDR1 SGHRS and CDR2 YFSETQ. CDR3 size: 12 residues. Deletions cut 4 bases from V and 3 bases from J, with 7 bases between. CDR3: CASSQAYYGYTF. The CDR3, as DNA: TGCGCCAGCAGCCAAGCGTACTATGGCTACACCTTC.

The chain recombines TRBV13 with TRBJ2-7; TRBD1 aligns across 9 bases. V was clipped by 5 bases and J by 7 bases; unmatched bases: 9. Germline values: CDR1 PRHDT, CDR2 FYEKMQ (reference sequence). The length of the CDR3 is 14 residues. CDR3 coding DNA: TGTGCCAGCAGCCGGAACAGGGGGCAAGCGGAGCAGTACTTC. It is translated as CASSRNRGQAEQYF.

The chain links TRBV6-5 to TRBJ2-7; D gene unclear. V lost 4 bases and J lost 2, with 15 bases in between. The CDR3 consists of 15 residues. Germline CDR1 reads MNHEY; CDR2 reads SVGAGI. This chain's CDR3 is CASSSTGRSTYEQYF. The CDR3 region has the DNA TGTGCCAGCAGTTCCACCGGACGGTCCACCTACGAGCAGTACTTC.

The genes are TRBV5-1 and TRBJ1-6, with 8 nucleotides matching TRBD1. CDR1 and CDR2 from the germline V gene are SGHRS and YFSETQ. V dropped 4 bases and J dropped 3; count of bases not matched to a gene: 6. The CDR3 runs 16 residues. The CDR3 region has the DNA TGCGCCAGCAGCCCGGGGGGGACAGGCTATAATTCACCCCTCCACTTT. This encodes CASSPGGTGYNSPLHF.

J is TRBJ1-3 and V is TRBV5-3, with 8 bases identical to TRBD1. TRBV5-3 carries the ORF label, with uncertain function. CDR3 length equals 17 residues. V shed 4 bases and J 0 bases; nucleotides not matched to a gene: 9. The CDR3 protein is CARSEVGQEDSGNTIYF. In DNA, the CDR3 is TGTGCCAGAAGCGAGGTGGGACAGGAAGACTCTGGAAACACCATATATTTT.

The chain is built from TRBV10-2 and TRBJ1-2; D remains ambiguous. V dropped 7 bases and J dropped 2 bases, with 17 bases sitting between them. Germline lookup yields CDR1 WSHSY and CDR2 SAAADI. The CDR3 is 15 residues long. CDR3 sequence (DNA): TGCGCCAGCAACTCGGGTGGGCGGAGGAACTATGGCTACACCTTC. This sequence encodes CASNSGGRRNYGYTF.

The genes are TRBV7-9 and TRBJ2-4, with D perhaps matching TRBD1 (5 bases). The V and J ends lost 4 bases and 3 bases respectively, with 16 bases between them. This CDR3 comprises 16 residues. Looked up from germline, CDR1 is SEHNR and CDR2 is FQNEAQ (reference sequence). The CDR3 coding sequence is TGTGCCAGCAGCTCAGGGCCCTGGATGGACAAAAACATTCAGTACTTC. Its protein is CASSSGPWMDKNIQYF. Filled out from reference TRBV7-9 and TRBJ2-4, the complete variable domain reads DTGVSQNPRHKITKRGQNVTFRCDPISEHNRLYWYRQTLGQGPEFLTYFQNEAQLEKSRLLSDRFSAERPKGSFSTLEIQRTEQGDSAMYLCASSSGPWMDKNIQYFGAGTRLSVL.

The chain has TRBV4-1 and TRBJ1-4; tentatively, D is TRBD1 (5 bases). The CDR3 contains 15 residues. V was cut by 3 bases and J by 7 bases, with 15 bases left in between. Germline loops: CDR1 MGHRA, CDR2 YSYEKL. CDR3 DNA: TGCGCCAGCAGCCAGCGTGGGGGGGATAGTGAAAAACTGTTTTTT. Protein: CASSQRGGDSEKLFF.

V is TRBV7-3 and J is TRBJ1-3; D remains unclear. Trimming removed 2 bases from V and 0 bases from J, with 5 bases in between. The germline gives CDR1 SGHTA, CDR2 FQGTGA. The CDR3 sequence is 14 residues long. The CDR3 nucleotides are TGTGCCAGCAGCTTATCCCCCTCTGGAAACACCATATATTTT. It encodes CASSLSPSGNTIYF.

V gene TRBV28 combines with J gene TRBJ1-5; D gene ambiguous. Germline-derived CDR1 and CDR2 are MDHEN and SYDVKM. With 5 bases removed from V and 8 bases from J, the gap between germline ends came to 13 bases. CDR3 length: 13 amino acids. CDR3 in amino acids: CASSRRYLEPQHF. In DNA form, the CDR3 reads TGTGCCAGCAGTCGACGGTACCTGGAGCCCCAGCATTTT.

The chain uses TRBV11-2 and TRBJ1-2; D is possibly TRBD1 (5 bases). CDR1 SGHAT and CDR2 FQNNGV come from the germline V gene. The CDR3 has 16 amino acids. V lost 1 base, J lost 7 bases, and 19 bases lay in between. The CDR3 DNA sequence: TGTGCCAGCAGCTTAGGGCCCTCGGGGCTAACCGGTGGCTACACCTTC. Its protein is CASSLGPSGLTGGYTF.

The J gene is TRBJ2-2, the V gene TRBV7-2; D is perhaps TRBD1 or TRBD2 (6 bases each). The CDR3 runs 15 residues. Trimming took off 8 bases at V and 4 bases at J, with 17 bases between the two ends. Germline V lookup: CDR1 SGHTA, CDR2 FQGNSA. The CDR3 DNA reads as TGTGCCAGCCGTCCCGGGGGCGCGGTCACCGGGGAGCTGTTTTTT. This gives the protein CASRPGGAVTGELFF.

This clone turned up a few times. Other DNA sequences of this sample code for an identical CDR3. The CDR3 spells CASRRQGNYNEQFF. CDR3 sequence (DNA): TGTGCCAGCAGGAGACAGGGTAATTACAATGAGCAGTTCTTC. The chain has TRBV2 and TRBJ2-1; the match to TRBD1 covers 7 bases. The V and J ends lost 6 bases and 4 bases, in that order; junction bases with no gene match: 6. This CDR3 is 14 amino acids long. CDR1 and CDR2 (germline): SNHLY, FYNNEI.

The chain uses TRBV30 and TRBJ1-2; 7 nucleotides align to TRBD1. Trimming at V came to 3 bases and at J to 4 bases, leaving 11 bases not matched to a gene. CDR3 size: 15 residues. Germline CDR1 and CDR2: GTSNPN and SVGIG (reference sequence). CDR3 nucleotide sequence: TGTGCCTGGAGCGTAGAGCGGACAGGAGGCTATGGCTACACCTTC. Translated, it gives CAWSVERTGGYGYTF. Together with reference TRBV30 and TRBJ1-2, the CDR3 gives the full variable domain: SQTIHQWPATLVQPVGSPLSLECTVEGTSNPNLYWYRQAAGRGLQLLFYSVGIGQISSEVPQNLSASRPQDRQFILSSKKLLLSDSGFYLCAWSVERTGGYGYTFGSGTRLTVV.